Listed below are T cell receptor beta chains from one sample, sequenced in a study of blood T cell repertoires in COVID-19. Profiling relied on immunoSEQ multiplex PCR, and the TCRdb table lists in-frame clones only, not all of them. Counted here are tens of thousands of clones, approximately 92% occurring once; the ten biggest clones make up approximately 2.7%. Sequenced input: peripheral blood. The receptors come from a man aged 45-65 years with acute or convalescent COVID-19. The CDR3 runs from the conserved cysteine through the conserved F or W. D genes are given only for firm matches. Some rows mark clone size as missing; the rest say once, few, many or name a class of expanded clone.

>TRBJ2-1|TRBV14|.|.
TGTGCCAGCAGCCAAGAAGTCGACTTGAACTACAATGAGCAGTTCTTC
CASSQEVDLNYNEQFF
>TRBJ1-1|TRBV30|.|.
TGTGCCTGGAGTGTGGAGGTCGGAGCTTTCTTT
CAWSVEVGAFF
>TRBJ2-3|TRBV7-3|TRBD2|.
TGTGCCAGCAGCGCGGGAGGTACAGATACGCAGTATTTT
CASSAGGTDTQYF
>TRBJ2-1|TRBV2|.|once
TGTGCCAGCAGTTACCAGCCCAAGTCAGGCTACAATGAGCAGTTCTTC
CASSYQPKSGYNEQFF
>TRBJ1-4|TRBV30|TRBD1|.
TGTGCCTGGAGCGGGACAGGGAGGTTCGGTGCTAATGAAAAACTGTTTTTT
CAWSGTGRFGANEKLFF
>TRBJ1-1|TRBV18|TRBD1|.
TGTGCCAGCTCACTAAATACCGGGACAGGGGACTCTGAAGCTTTCTTT
CASSLNTGTGDSEAFF
>TRBJ2-1|TRBV7-9|.|.
TGTGCCAGCAGCTTAGCGAACAGGGCTGCCAATGAGCAGTTCTTC
CASSLANRAANEQFF
>TRBJ1-4|TRBV7-6|.|.
TGTGCCAGCAGCTTAGCAGAGGAAAGGTTAAGGTGGGAAAAACTGTTTTTT
CASSLAEERLRWEKLFF
>TRBJ2-5|TRBV5-5|TRBD2|.
TGTGCCAGCAAACTAGCGGGAGGAGAGACCCAGTACTTC
CASKLAGGETQYF
>TRBJ1-5|TRBV7-2|TRBD1|.
TGTGCCAGCAGCGCTTACAGTCTGCAGGGGGATCGGATTCAGCCCCAGCATTTT
CASSAYSLQGDRIQPQHF
>TRBJ1-5|TRBV7-8|.|.
TGTGCCAGCAGCCTAGGGCGGCGGCAAAGCAATCAGCCCCAGCATTTT
CASSLGRRQSNQPQHF
>TRBJ2-1|TRBV27|TRBD2|.
TGTGCCAGCAGTTCGGGACTAGCGGGAGGACTCAATGAGCAGTTCTTC
CASSSGLAGGLNEQFF
>TRBJ1-6|TRBV7-9|.|.
TGTGCCAGCACCTCAGGGGATCGCTATAATTCACCCCTCCACTTT
CASTSGDRYNSPLHF
>TRBJ1-2|TRBV24-1|.|.
TGTGCCACCAGTGATTCTGGAGAGCACTATGGCTACACCTTC
CATSDSGEHYGYTF
>TRBJ2-6|TRBV29-1|TRBD1|.
TGCAGCGTTGGGGGGACAGCCTCTGGGGCCAACGTCCTGACTTTC
CSVGGTASGANVLTF
>TRBJ2-7|TRBV5-6|.|.
TGTGCCAGCAGCCCCCTCCGGGTGGGAGCAACCTACGAGCAGTACTTC
CASSPLRVGATYEQYF
>TRBJ2-5|TRBV29-1|TRBD1|.
TGCAGCGCGACAGGGTCGGAGACCCAGTACTTC
CSATGSETQYF
>TRBJ2-1|TRBV10-2|.|few
TGCGCCAGCACCCCGGACCGGACAAACAATGAGCAGTTCTTC
CASTPDRTNNEQFF
>TRBJ2-2|TRBV27|TRBD2|.
TGTGCCTCTACGGGGAGGGCCGGCGGGTGGACCGGGGAGCTGTTTTTT
CASTGRAGGWTGELFF
>TRBJ2-3|TRBV5-6|TRBD2|.
TGTGCCAGCAGCTATCCAAAGACTAGCGAGCCAGATACGCAGTATTTT
CASSYPKTSEPDTQYF
>TRBJ1-4|TRBV19|.|.
TGTGCCAGTCAACTAACCAGCGGGGCTGGGGTGAGAGAGGCGGTGAAACTGTTTTTT
CASQLTSGAGVREAVKLFF
>TRBJ1-1|TRBV6-6|.|.
TGTGCCGTCACAGGAGGACGGGGGTTTGGGAACACTGAAGCTTTCTTT
CAVTGGRGFGNTEAFF
>TRBJ2-1|TRBV5-1|TRBD1|.
TGCGCCAGCAGCCCGAGCTCCCTGGGGGACAGGGGATGGGAGCAGTTCTTC
CASSPSSLGDRGWEQFF
>TRBJ2-1|TRBV5-1|TRBD1|.
TGCGCCAGCCAAGATCGGGACAGTTACAATGAGCAGTTCTTC
CASQDRDSYNEQFF
>TRBJ1-3|TRBV11-2|.|few
TGTGCCAGCAGCCCGACCGTCGCGGGGACCGGAAACACCATATATTTT
CASSPTVAGTGNTIYF
>TRBJ1-1|TRBV2|TRBD1|.
TGTGCCAGCAGGCTGGGACAGGGGACGAACACTGAAGCTTTCTTT
CASRLGQGTNTEAFF
>TRBJ1-5|TRBV19|TRBD1|.
TGTGCCAGCGAACCGGGACAGGGGGCAGGGCCCCAGCATTTT
CASEPGQGAGPQHF
>TRBJ1-2|TRBV27|.|.
TGTGCCAGCAGTTTTCGCCCGCGGGGGTTAGGTGGCTACACCTTC
CASSFRPRGLGGYTF
>TRBJ1-3|TRBV18|.|.
TGTGCCAGCTCACGAGGGAGCCCTGGAAACACCATATATTTT
CASSRGSPGNTIYF
>TRBJ2-7|TRBV25-1|TRBD2|.
TGTGCCAGTATCGGGGGGGCAGGGACCTACGAGCAGTACTTC
CASIGGAGTYEQYF
>TRBJ2-1|TRBV28|TRBD2|.
TGTGCCAGCAGTTTAAGACTAGCGGGAATCTCCTACAATGAGCAGTTCTTC
CASSLRLAGISYNEQFF
>TRBJ1-5|TRBV5-6|.|.
TGTGCCAGCAGCTTGTACGGTTTGCTGCAGCCCCAGCATTTT
CASSLYGLLQPQHF
>TRBJ1-4|TRBV19|TRBD1|.
TGTGCCAGTAGTATCATGGGACAGCCACTTAAACTGTTTTTT
CASSIMGQPLKLFF
>TRBJ1-6|TRBV7-9|.|.
TGTGCCAGCAGCTTAGAACAGGGAGTCAGTTCACCCCTCCACTTT
CASSLEQGVSSPLHF
>TRBJ1-2|TRBV7-2|TRBD1|few
TGTGCCAGCAGTGACAGGGGGCGCTTCTATGGCTACACCTTC
CASSDRGRFYGYTF
>TRBJ2-6|TRBV18|.|.
TGTGCCAGCTCACAGTTGGAGACAGCCGGCGTCCTGACTTTC
CASSQLETAGVLTF
>TRBJ2-3|TRBV9|TRBD2|.
TGTGCCAGCAGCTCAGAGGGGCGGGAGATTCTTCATACGCAGTATTTT
CASSSEGREILHTQYF
>TRBJ2-1|TRBV19|TRBD2|.
TGTGCCAGTATGGCTCGACTCGGACTAGCGGGAGCTAATGAGCAGTTCTTC
CASMARLGLAGANEQFF
>TRBJ2-3|TRBV27|TRBD2|.
TGTGCCAGCAGTGCCCTTACGGGAGGTATAGATACGCAGTATTTT
CASSALTGGIDTQYF
>TRBJ1-1|TRBV11-2|.|.
TGTGCCAGCAGACGACCCGGAGGCACTCTGAACACTGAAGCTTTCTTT
CASRRPGGTLNTEAFF